These 13 T cell receptor beta chains share one sample of origin, sequenced in a study of control samples from healthy donors and cancer patients (dated by TCRdb to 2020 to 2021). The library relied on the immunoSEQ multiplex PCR assay. Sourced from immuneACCESS, this table was stored by TCRdb with only in-frame sequences that have V and J called. A share of the clones is absent; for the studies checked, an unresolved V gene accounts for under half, and the remainder has no known explanation. Counted in this sample were some 130,000 clones; 80% to 95% of them appeared once. 2% to 3% of the sample belongs to the ten largest clones. Sequenced input: blood. All receptors come from a man aged 35 to 55 in good health.

CDR3 amino acids: CASSEKQGSEQYF. The CDR3 region has the DNA TGCGCCAGCAGTGAGAAGCAGGGTAGCGAGCAGTACTTC. V and J are TRBV10-1 and TRBJ2-7; tentatively, D is TRBD1 (5 bases). CDR1 is WNHNN and CDR2 is SYGVQD in the germline V gene (reference sequence). Trimming removed 2 bases at V and 6 bases at J, with 11 bases between. The CDR3 spans 13 residues.

The chain uses TRBV5-4 and TRBJ1-1, with D possibly being TRBD1 (6 bases). The CDR3 sequence is 15 residues long. V lost 2 bases and J lost 5, with 16 bases in between. Germline CDR1 is SGHNT and CDR2 is YYREEE (reference sequence). The CDR3 region has the DNA TGTGCCAGCAGCTTTATTGGGGGCTTGGGTACTGAAGCTTTCTTT. This codes for CASSFIGGLGTEAFF.

There are a few counts of this clone. The rearrangement joins TRBV28 to TRBJ2-5; D might be TRBD1 or TRBD2, each matching 6 bases. This CDR3 is built from 14 residues. Germline V CDR1 and CDR2: MDHEN, SYDVKM. Trimming cost V 5 bases and J 1 base, with 11 bases left between them. CDR3 coding DNA: TGTGCCAGCAGTCTCCCGGGGGCCCAAGAGACCCAGTACTTC. Protein: CASSLPGAQETQYF.

J is TRBJ1-1 and V is TRBV2; a possible D gene is TRBD1 (6 bases). CDR1 is SNHLY, CDR2 FYNNEI, per germline. V was clipped by 9 bases and J by 5 bases, with 13 bases between them. The CDR3 runs to 12 residues. For the CDR3, the DNA is TGTGCCAGGGGGGTAGGGGGTACTGAAGCTTTCTTT. Protein product: CARGVGGTEAFF.

This clone was seen only a few times. This chain links TRBV5-4 with TRBJ2-5; 10 bases line up with TRBD2. The germline V gene encodes CDR1 SGHNT and CDR2 YYREEE (reference sequence). V was pared by 4 bases and J by 1 base, with 4 bases of the junction left unmatched. This CDR3 contains 15 residues. The CDR3, as DNA: TGTGCCAGCAGCCCTAGACTAGCGGGCCAAGAGACCCAGTACTTC. It encodes CASSPRLAGQETQYF. The whole variable domain, remainder taken from reference TRBV5-4 and TRBJ2-5, is ETGVTQSPTHLIKTRGQQVTLRCSSQSGHNTVSWYQQALGQGPQFIFQYYREEENGRGNFPPRFSGLQFPNYSSELNVNALELDDSALYLCASSPRLAGQETQYFGPGTRLLVL.

The J gene is TRBJ2-4, the V gene TRBV4-1, with D perhaps matching TRBD1 (7 bases). The germline V and J ends were trimmed by 1 base and 0 bases, with 10 bases remaining between them. The CDR3 runs 16 residues. Germline CDR1 and CDR2: MGHRA and YSYEKL. CDR3 coding DNA: TGCGCCAGCAGCCAAGGGAGGGGGCGAGCCAAAAACATTCAGTACTTC. Protein: CASSQGRGRAKNIQYF.

The gene calls are TRBV7-3 and TRBJ1-1; TRBD1 matches 9 bases. Germline CDR1 and CDR2: SGHTA and FQGTGA. The CDR3 sequence is 15 residues long. Trimming took 4 bases from V and 5 from J; bases not matched to a gene: 8. CDR3 in DNA: TGTGCCAGCAGCTCCGGGACAGGGTTCGGAACTGAAGCTTTCTTT. Translated, it gives CASSSGTGFGTEAFF.

This clone was seen more than once but under ten times. The chain employs TRBV5-8 and TRBJ1-6; D gene uncertain. From germline, CDR1 is SGHTS and CDR2 YDEGEE. V lost 1 base and J 13 bases, leaving 15 bases between the germline ends. The CDR3 runs 14 residues. The CDR3 DNA reads as TGTGCCAGCAGCTTGCTGACCCCCACCTTCCCCCTCCACTTT. Its protein is CASSLLTPTFPLHF.

The gene calls are TRBV5-1 and TRBJ2-7, with unresolved D. CDR3 length: 13 residues. V shed 2 bases and J shed 7 bases, with 13 bases lying between them. CDR1 and CDR2 from the germline V gene are SGHRS and YFSETQ. Here the CDR3 reads CASSLNPGREQYF. CDR3 in DNA: TGCGCCAGCAGCTTAAATCCAGGAAGGGAGCAGTACTTC.

This CDR3 is CASRPSWTGRREQFF. CDR3 bases: TGTGCCAGCAGGCCCAGTTGGACAGGCCGCAGGGAGCAGTTCTTC. The rearrangement uses TRBV6-5 and TRBJ2-1; 7 bases fit TRBD1. The CDR3 length is 15 residues. The V segment lost 6 bases and the J segment 10 bases; nucleotides outside the gene matches: 15. Germline V gene lookup returns CDR1 MNHEY and CDR2 SVGAGI.

V and J are TRBV3-1 (or the pseudogene TRBV3-2) and TRBJ2-3, with D possibly TRBD2 on 6 matching bases. CDR1 is LGHDT and CDR2 is YNNKEL in the germline V gene (reference sequence). CDR3 length: 16 amino acids. Trimming stripped 0 bases from V and 0 bases from J, with 10 bases between. CDR3 residues: CASSQEAGVSTDTQYF. Written as DNA, the CDR3 is TGTGCCAGCAGCCAAGAAGCGGGTGTGAGCACAGATACGCAGTATTTT.

This clone was seen just once. CDR3 loop: CASRETGGNTEAFF. The CDR3 nucleotides read TGTGCCAGCAGGGAGACAGGGGGCAACACTGAAGCTTTCTTT. The chain carries TRBV6-6 and TRBJ1-1, with 10 bases identical to TRBD1. The CDR3 spans 14 residues. Trimming at V came to 6 bases and at J to 2 bases, leaving 3 bases not matched to a gene. CDR1 MNHNY and CDR2 SVGAGI come from the germline V gene (reference sequence).

The DNA of the CDR3 is TGTGCCAGCAGCCCGCCCAAATGGCGCGGGGGGGCCACAGATACGCAGTATTTT. Translation: CASSPPKWRGGATDTQYF. The V call is TRBV7-2, the J call TRBJ2-3; 9 bases agree with TRBD2. Looked up from germline, CDR1 is SGHTA and CDR2 is FQGNSA. This CDR3 spans 18 amino acids. The ends lost 5 bases at V and 2 bases at J; junction bases unmatched: 14.